The 31 T cell receptor beta chains below come from one sample, sequenced in a study of blood T cell repertoires in COVID-19. The method was immunoSEQ multiplex PCR; TCRdb's version includes in-frame clones alone and lacks a portion of them. This table holds roughly 290,000 clones, about 90% found once. Input material: peripheral blood. These receptors all stem from a woman in her forties or fifties who had recovered from COVID-19.

The CDR3 DNA reads TGTGCCAGCAGGGGCCGGCTCAATGAACCGAATGAGCAGTTCTTC. Translating gives CASRGRLNEPNEQFF. The rearrangement links TRBV7-2 to TRBJ2-1; D unclear. CDR1 is SGHTA and CDR2 is FQGNSA in the germline V gene. Trimming cost V 6 bases and J 7 bases, with 19 bases left between them. The CDR3 is 15 amino acids.

This sequence joins TRBV27 and TRBJ2-3; 8 positions agree with TRBD2. The trim removed 5 bases at V and 11 bases at J, leaving 12 bases unmatched. The CDR3 contains 14 residues. CDR1 MNHEY and CDR2 SMNVEV come from the germline V gene (reference sequence). This CDR3 is CASSPGTRGAKQYF. The CDR3 nucleotides are TGTGCCAGCAGTCCCGGGACTAGGGGGGCGAAGCAGTATTTT.

This clone came up once. In the same sample, other DNA sequences code for this CDR3. The chain carries TRBV7-9 and TRBJ1-1, with D hard to call. The CDR3 runs 14 residues. Deletions cut 1 base from V and 0 bases from J, with 6 bases between. CDR1 and CDR2 (germline): SEHNR, FQNEAQ (reference sequence). The CDR3 DNA sequence: TGTGCCAGCAGCTTAGGGACTGTGAACACTGAAGCTTTCTTT. The encoded protein is CASSLGTVNTEAFF.

This clone was counted once. This chain connects TRBV5-6 to TRBJ2-1, with 13 bases lining up with TRBD2. V was pared by 4 bases and J by 15 bases, with 13 bases of the junction left unmatched. Per the germline V gene, CDR1 is SGHDT and CDR2 is YYEEEE. The CDR3 covers 15 residues. The CDR3 DNA sequence: TGTGCCAGCAGCCGGACTAGCGGGGGCCACGTTAGGGCGTTCTTC. It yields the protein CASSRTSGGHVRAFF.

A word on this clone: Relative to the germline gene, one junction end is altered; a read error may explain this. The chain recombines TRBV7-2 with TRBJ1-5; D gene ambiguous. Germline CDR1 and CDR2: SGHTA and FQGNSA. This CDR3 comprises 13 residues. The CDR3 bases are TGTGCCAGCAGCATAGCCGGGAATCAGCCCCAGCATTTT. Its translation is CASSIAGNQPQHF.

The rearrangement links TRBV7-2 to TRBJ1-2; D may be TRBD1 (5 bases). Trimming stripped 4 bases from V and 6 bases from J, with 15 bases between. Germline V gene lookup returns CDR1 SGHTA and CDR2 FQGNSA. There are 14 residues in the CDR3. The CDR3 nucleotides read TGTGCCAGCAGCTGGCCAGGGTTTGGGGATGGCTACACCTTC. The encoded protein is CASSWPGFGDGYTF.

This chain uses TRBV3-1 (or the pseudogene TRBV3-2) with TRBJ2-7; TRBD1 matches 7 bases. Trimming at V came to 4 bases and at J to 2 bases, leaving 8 bases not matched to a gene. The V gene's germline CDR1 is LGHDT and CDR2 YNNKEL (reference sequence). The CDR3 spans 15 residues. The CDR3 loop reads CASSLTTGWTYEQYF. For the CDR3, the DNA is TGTGCCAGCAGCCTCACGACAGGGTGGACCTACGAGCAGTACTTC.

V usage is TRBV6-6 and J usage is TRBJ2-7, with 10 bases that match TRBD2. Germline assignment: CDR1 MNHNY and CDR2 SVGAGI (reference sequence). This CDR3 has 17 residues. Trimming at V came to 5 bases and at J to 6 bases, leaving 16 bases not matched to a gene. DNA for the CDR3: TGTGCCAGCAGTCGCCCCTGGGGTAGCGGGAGGTTAAGCGAGCAGTACTTC. It yields the protein CASSRPWGSGRLSEQYF.

The chain combines TRBV11-3 with TRBJ2-7, with TRBD1 matching 7 bases. With V trimmed by 8 bases and J by 0 bases, 19 bases remained unmatched. The germline V gene has CDR1 SGHNT and CDR2 YENEEA. The CDR3 contains 18 residues. In DNA, the CDR3 is TGTGCCAGCCCACTGGGGCTAGTATACGACAGGGACTCCTACGAGCAGTACTTC. Protein product: CASPLGLVYDRDSYEQYF.

V and J are TRBV7-2 and TRBJ1-3; 7 nucleotides align to TRBD1. The CDR3 runs 15 residues. Germline V gives CDR1 SGHTA, CDR2 FQGNSA. Losses at the gene ends were 5 bases for V and 0 bases for J; bases not matched to a gene: 4. This CDR3 reads CASSTDRSSGNTIYF. The CDR3 region has the DNA TGTGCCAGCAGCACGGACAGGAGCTCTGGAAACACCATATATTTT.

With regard to this clone: This specimen includes other DNA sequences encoding the same CDR3. The chain couples TRBV6-2 or TRBV6-3 to TRBJ1-1; no definite D call. From germline, CDR1 is MNHEY and CDR2 SVGEGT. The CDR3 runs 16 residues. V was clipped by 0 bases and J by 0 bases, with 11 bases between them. The chain's CDR3 is CASSYSGHRLNTEAFF. CDR3 DNA: TGTGCCAGCAGTTACTCGGGCCACAGACTGAACACTGAAGCTTTCTTT.

The chain uses TRBV7-2 and TRBJ2-5; maybe TRBD2 (6 bases). V lost 3 bases and J 4 bases, leaving 15 bases between the germline ends. This CDR3 comprises 15 residues. The V gene's germline CDR1 is SGHTA and CDR2 FQGNSA. The CDR3 DNA reads TGTGCCAGCAGCTTTGTTCCTACTAGCAGAGAGACCCAGTACTTC. Translation gives CASSFVPTSRETQYF.

This chain joins TRBV19 and TRBJ1-1; the D is unclear. This CDR3 is 14 amino acids long. Per the germline V gene, CDR1 is LNHDA and CDR2 is SQIVND (reference sequence). Trimming pared 5 bases from V and 4 bases from J, leaving 14 bases between. Written as DNA, the CDR3 is TGTGCCAGTAGTCTTGGCGGGCGGTCCACTGAAGCTTTCTTT. Translated, it gives CASSLGGRSTEAFF.

The V call is TRBV5-6, the J call TRBJ2-4; D is perhaps TRBD1 (5 bases). Per germline, CDR1 SGHDT and CDR2 YYEEEE. V shed 4 bases and J shed 3 bases, with 11 bases lying between them. The CDR3 consists of 14 residues. CDR3 in DNA: TGTGCCAGCAGCCCACAGGCGATCAAAAACATTCAGTACTTC. Protein sequence: CASSPQAIKNIQYF.

This rearrangement joins TRBV4-1 to TRBJ2-7; 7 positions agree with TRBD2. The CDR3 spans 16 residues. The J segment lost 6 bases and the V segment lost 4 bases, leaving 15 bases of the junction unmatched. In germline, CDR1 is MGHRA, CDR2 YSYEKL. The CDR3 region has the DNA TGCGCCAGCAGCCCCCGGGGGAGGGCCCGGGTCGGCGAGCAGTACTTC. It codes for CASSPRGRARVGEQYF.

V gene TRBV5-4 combines with J gene TRBJ2-5; the D is unclear. Germline CDR1 reads SGHNT; CDR2 reads YYREEE (reference sequence). CDR3 length equals 12 residues. The V gene lost 3 bases and the J gene lost 1 base, with 4 bases spanning the gap. The chain's CDR3 is CASSSSQETQYF. CDR3 coding DNA: TGTGCCAGCAGCTCCAGCCAAGAGACCCAGTACTTC.

This CDR3 is CASRPGTAVTGELFF. The CDR3 DNA is TGTGCCAGCAGGCCCGGGACAGCAGTCACCGGGGAGCTGTTTTTT. This chain links TRBV28 with TRBJ2-2; 7 bases fit TRBD1. Trimming at V came to 6 bases and at J to 4 bases, leaving 8 bases not matched to a gene. CDR1 and CDR2 (germline): MDHEN, SYDVKM. CDR3 length: 15 residues.

V usage is TRBV5-6 and J usage is TRBJ1-6, with TRBD1 identical over 7 bases. The trim removed 4 bases at V and 5 bases at J, leaving 12 bases unmatched. The CDR3 is 17 amino acids. Germline lookup yields CDR1 SGHDT and CDR2 YYEEEE. CDR3: CASSPGDSRQDNSPLHF. The CDR3 nucleotides read TGTGCCAGCAGCCCGGGGGACAGCCGGCAGGATAATTCACCCCTCCACTTT.

This chain links TRBV2 with TRBJ2-5; 7 nucleotides line up with TRBD1. This CDR3 contains 14 residues. Per the germline V gene, CDR1 is SNHLY and CDR2 is FYNNEI. The ends lost 6 bases at V and 1 base at J; junction bases unmatched: 5. The CDR3, as DNA: TGTGCCAGCAGACAGGGGTTAGGCCAAGAGACCCAGTACTTC. Protein product: CASRQGLGQETQYF.

This rearrangement joins TRBV28 to TRBJ2-4; 12 bases map to TRBD2. V trimming: 5 bases; J trimming: 3 bases; junction bases outside the gene matches: 5. CDR3 size: 16 residues. The germline V gene has CDR1 MDHEN and CDR2 SYDVKM. For the CDR3, the DNA is TGTGCCAGCAGTCGCTCTAGCGGGGGGGTCAAAAACATTCAGTACTTC. Translating it yields CASSRSSGGVKNIQYF.

The V and J genes are TRBV5-1 and TRBJ1-2, with D perhaps TRBD1 (5 bases). V was shortened by 2 bases and J by 4 bases, with 12 bases between the two germline ends. The CDR3 contains 14 residues. The germline V gene has CDR1 SGHRS and CDR2 YFSETQ. The CDR3 is CASSFDRPPYGYTF. Here the CDR3 DNA reads TGCGCCAGCAGCTTTGACAGACCGCCCTATGGCTACACCTTC.

J is TRBJ2-7 and V is TRBV6-2 or TRBV6-3; maybe TRBD2 (6 bases). Between the trimmed V and J ends, which lost 0 bases and 0 bases, there was a span of 15 bases. Germline V gives CDR1 MNHEY, CDR2 SVGEGT. This CDR3 has 17 amino acids. The CDR3 region is CASSYSKPSESSYEQYF. The CDR3 DNA follows: TGTGCCAGCAGTTACTCGAAGCCTAGCGAAAGCTCCTACGAGCAGTACTTC.

This chain uses TRBV11-2 with TRBJ2-3, with 8 bases fitting TRBD1. The CDR3 extends over 17 amino acids. With V trimmed by 3 bases and J by 0 bases, 8 bases remained unmatched. Germline V gene data show CDR1 as SGHAT and CDR2 as FQNNGV. CDR3 sequence: CASSFTGGVSSTDTQYF. For the CDR3, the DNA is TGTGCCAGCAGCTTTACAGGGGGAGTTAGCAGCACAGATACGCAGTATTTT.

In this sample, this clone turned up a few times. This chain uses TRBV7-9 with TRBJ1-5, with 7 bases aligning to TRBD1. CDR1 is SEHNR, CDR2 FQNEAQ, per germline (reference sequence). The V segment lost 4 bases and the J segment 0 bases; nucleotides outside the gene matches: 3. This CDR3 spans 15 amino acids. The CDR3: CASSSDRDSNQPQHF. In DNA, the CDR3 is TGTGCCAGCAGCTCCGACAGGGATAGCAATCAGCCCCAGCATTTT.

This chain connects TRBV23-1 to TRBJ2-7; 10 bases are shared with TRBD1. TRBV23-1 is identified as an open reading frame with a role that is uncertain. The CDR3 extends over 16 amino acids. The V gene end was trimmed by 4 bases and the J gene end by 4 bases; junction bases not matched to a gene: 10. CDR3 sequence: CASSRFWDRGFYEQYF. DNA for the CDR3: TGCGCCAGCAGTCGATTTTGGGACAGGGGCTTTTACGAGCAGTACTTC.

The rearrangement uses TRBV5-1 and TRBJ2-1; 8 bases align to TRBD1. J lost 5 bases, V lost 4 bases, and 2 bases had no gene match. There are 13 residues in the CDR3. Germline lookup yields CDR1 SGHRS and CDR2 YFSETQ. CDR3 sequence: CASSQTGDNEQFF. CDR3 coding DNA: TGCGCCAGCAGCCAGACAGGGGACAATGAGCAGTTCTTC.

This clone was observed once. The chain is built from TRBV2 and TRBJ2-7; 9 bases match TRBD1. Germline assignment: CDR1 SNHLY and CDR2 FYNNEI. V lost 5 bases, J lost 3 bases, and 8 bases stayed unmatched. This CDR3 is built from 15 residues. As DNA, the CDR3 is TGTGCCAGCAGTAAGGACAGGGGCTACGACTACGAGCAGTACTTC. It translates to CASSKDRGYDYEQYF.

V usage is TRBV5-1 and J usage is TRBJ2-1, with 16 nucleotides matching TRBD2. Germline trimming cut 4 bases from V and 8 bases from J; bases unmatched to any gene: 3. Per the germline V gene, CDR1 is SGHRS and CDR2 is YFSETQ. CDR3 length equals 15 residues. The CDR3 loop reads CASSPGTSGGDEQFF. The DNA for the CDR3 is TGCGCCAGCAGCCCGGGGACTAGCGGGGGGGATGAGCAGTTCTTC. Looking up the rest from reference TRBV5-1 and TRBJ2-1 gives the full variable domain: KAGVTQTPRYLIKTRGQQVTLSCSPISGHRSVSWYQQTPGQGLQFLFEYFSETQRNKGNFPGRFSGRQFSNSRSEMNVSTLELGDSALYLCASSPGTSGGDEQFFGPGTRLTVL.

The V gene is TRBV28, the J gene TRBJ1-6; 7 bases are a match to TRBD1. The germline V gene encodes CDR1 MDHEN and CDR2 SYDVKM. The CDR3 has 11 amino acids. The trim removed 2 bases at V and 14 bases at J, leaving 0 bases unmatched. The CDR3 bases are TGTGCCAGCAGTTTAACAGGGGCCCTCCACTTT. The encoded protein is CASSLTGALHF.

The chain has TRBV6-5 and TRBJ2-7, with TRBD1 matching over 10 bases. The CDR3 is 15 residues long. V gave up 5 bases and J gave up 1 base; unmatched junction bases: 5. Germline V gene lookup returns CDR1 MNHEY and CDR2 SVGAGI. In nucleotides, the CDR3 is TGTGCCAGCAGTACCCGGGACAGGGGTTCCTACGAGCAGTACTTC. Its translation is CASSTRDRGSYEQYF.

The genes are TRBV20-1 and TRBJ2-5; no definite D call. CDR1 and CDR2 from the germline V gene are DFQATT and SNEGSKA (reference sequence). The CDR3 extends over 11 amino acids. V gave up 3 bases and J gave up 3 bases, with 5 bases separating them. CDR3: CSASDKETQYF. In nucleotides, the CDR3 is TGCAGTGCTAGTGATAAAGAGACCCAGTACTTC.